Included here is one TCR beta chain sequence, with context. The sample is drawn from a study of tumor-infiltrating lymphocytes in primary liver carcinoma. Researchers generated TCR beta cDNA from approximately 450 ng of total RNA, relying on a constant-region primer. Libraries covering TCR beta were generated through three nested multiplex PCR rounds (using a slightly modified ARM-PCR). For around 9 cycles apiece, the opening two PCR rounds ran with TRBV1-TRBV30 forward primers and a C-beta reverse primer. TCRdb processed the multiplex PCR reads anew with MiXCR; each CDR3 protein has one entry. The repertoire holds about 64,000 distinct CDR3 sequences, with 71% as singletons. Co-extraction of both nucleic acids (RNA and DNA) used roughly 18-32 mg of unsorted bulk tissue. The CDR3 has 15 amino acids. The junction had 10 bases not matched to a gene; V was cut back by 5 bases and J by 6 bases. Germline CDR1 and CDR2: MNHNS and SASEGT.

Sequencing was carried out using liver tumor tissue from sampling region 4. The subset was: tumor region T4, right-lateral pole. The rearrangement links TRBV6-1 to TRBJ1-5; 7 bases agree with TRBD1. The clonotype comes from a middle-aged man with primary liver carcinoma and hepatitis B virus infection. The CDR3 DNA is TGTGCCAGCAGTATCACAGGGGCCTTCATTCAGCCCCAGCATTTT. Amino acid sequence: CASSITGAFIQPQHF.